In this sample, the clone carrying this T cell receptor (beta chain) turned up a few times. This entry belongs to a study of T-cell reconstitution after alpha-beta-depleted transplantation in children. Molecular barcoding with unique molecular identifiers was used for the TCRbeta library. TCRdb passed the PCR reads through MiXCR, listing each CDR3 protein once. The top ten clones hold roughly 6% of a sample with 400,000 to 500,000 distinct CDR3 sequences, about a tenth of them seen once. This specimen was PBMCs from the stem cell graft donor, taken from the stem cell graft. The receptor's source is a human donor who donated a stem cell graft to a child with acute myeloid leukemia.

This chain's CDR3 is CASSVGWASGGNEQFF. The CDR3 region has the DNA TGTGCCAGCAGCGTAGGGTGGGCTAGCGGGGGCAATGAGCAGTTCTTC. This chain joins TRBV9 and TRBJ2-1; 10 bases map to TRBD2. Germline V gene lookup returns CDR1 SGDLS and CDR2 YYNGEE. This CDR3 is built from 16 residues. V lost 0 bases to trimming and J lost 6 bases; unmatched junction nucleotides: 6.